Listed below are T cell receptor beta chains from one sample, sequenced in a study of identical twins. One entry per CDR3 protein results from TCRdb running MiXCR on the 5' RACE reads. The sample consists of 450,000 to 650,000 distinct CDR3 sequences, 9% to 10% of them appearing once. The sample was also reused in another study, on yellow fever vaccine responses in identical twins.

Source material: PBMCs. The receptors were gathered from a woman aged 18-35 years in good health. Both conserved end residues are part of each CDR3. The D gene is left open where the match is weak. Some rows mark clone size as missing; the rest say once, few, many or name a class of expanded clone.

v_gene: TRBV12-3/TRBV12-4
d_gene: TRBD2
j_gene: TRBJ2-1
abundance: many
len: 16
CDR3aa: CASSRLAGGLGNEQFF
CDR3nt: TGTGCCAGCAGTAGACTAGCGGGAGGGCTGGGGAATGAGCAGTTCTTC

v_gene: TRBV29-1
d_gene: -
j_gene: TRBJ2-3
abundance: many
len: 10
CDR3aa: CSAYTDTQYF
CDR3nt: TGCAGCGCGTACACAGATACGCAGTATTTT

v_gene: TRBV5-5
d_gene: -
j_gene: TRBJ2-3
abundance: few
len: 12
CDR3aa: CASSPLEDTQYF
CDR3nt: TGTGCCAGCAGTCCTCTAGAAGATACGCAGTATTTT

v_gene: TRBV5-1
d_gene: -
j_gene: TRBJ1-1
abundance: few
len: 14
CDR3aa: CASKPGPLGTEAFF
CDR3nt: TGCGCCAGCAAGCCCGGTCCTCTGGGCACTGAAGCTTTCTTT

v_gene: TRBV5-1
d_gene: TRBD2
j_gene: TRBJ2-1
abundance: few
len: 17
CDR3aa: CASSLALAGGPYNEQFF
CDR3nt: TGCGCCAGCAGCTTGGCCCTAGCGGGGGGGCCCTACAATGAGCAGTTCTTC

v_gene: TRBV7-9
d_gene: TRBD1
j_gene: TRBJ2-5
abundance: many
len: 17
CDR3aa: CASSTRTGGGTKETQYF
CDR3nt: TGTGCCAGCAGCACCCGGACAGGGGGCGGCACAAAAGAGACCCAGTACTTC

v_gene: TRBV5-5
d_gene: -
j_gene: TRBJ2-1
abundance: -
len: 15
CDR3aa: CASTPQGSSYNEQFF
CDR3nt: TGTGCCAGCACTCCCCAGGGGAGCTCCTACAATGAGCAGTTCTTC

v_gene: TRBV6-2/TRBV6-3
d_gene: TRBD1
j_gene: TRBJ1-2
abundance: -
len: 16
CDR3aa: CASSSSRQGRDYGYTF
CDR3nt: TGTGCCAGCAGTTCTTCCCGACAGGGGCGCGACTATGGCTACACCTTC

v_gene: TRBV25-1
d_gene: -
j_gene: TRBJ1-2
abundance: few
len: 12
CDR3aa: CASTKGGYGYTF
CDR3nt: TGTGCCAGCACCAAAGGGGGCTATGGCTACACCTTC

v_gene: TRBV11-2
d_gene: -
j_gene: TRBJ2-5
abundance: -
len: 13
CDR3aa: CASSLDPAWTQYF
CDR3nt: TGTGCCAGCAGCTTAGATCCCGCCTGGACCCAGTACTTC

v_gene: TRBV5-1
d_gene: -
j_gene: TRBJ2-1
abundance: few
len: 13
CDR3aa: CASSSFSDNEQFF
CDR3nt: TGCGCCAGCAGCTCCTTCTCAGACAATGAGCAGTTCTTC

v_gene: TRBV7-2
d_gene: TRBD2
j_gene: TRBJ2-3
abundance: -
len: 17
CDR3aa: CASSLALAGPRTDTQYF
CDR3nt: TGTGCCAGCAGCTTAGCCCTAGCGGGACCACGCACAGATACGCAGTATTTT

v_gene: TRBV3-1
d_gene: TRBD2
j_gene: TRBJ2-3
abundance: -
len: 16
CDR3aa: CASSQTSGVIRDTQYF
CDR3nt: TGTGCCAGCAGCCAGACTAGCGGGGTTATTAGGGATACGCAGTATTTT

v_gene: TRBV20-1
d_gene: -
j_gene: TRBJ2-5
abundance: few
len: 11
CDR3aa: CSALYLETQYF
CDR3nt: TGCAGTGCTTTATATCTGGAGACCCAGTACTTC

v_gene: TRBV7-3
d_gene: TRBD1
j_gene: TRBJ2-1
abundance: -
len: 16
CDR3aa: CASSSRQGISYNEQFF
CDR3nt: TGTGCCAGCAGCTCGAGACAGGGGATCTCCTACAATGAGCAGTTCTTC

v_gene: TRBV6-1
d_gene: TRBD2
j_gene: TRBJ2-5
abundance: -
len: 19
CDR3aa: CASARPTGTSGRRLETQYF
CDR3nt: TGTGCCAGCGCCCGGCCCACCGGGACTAGCGGGAGGAGGCTGGAGACCCAGTACTTC